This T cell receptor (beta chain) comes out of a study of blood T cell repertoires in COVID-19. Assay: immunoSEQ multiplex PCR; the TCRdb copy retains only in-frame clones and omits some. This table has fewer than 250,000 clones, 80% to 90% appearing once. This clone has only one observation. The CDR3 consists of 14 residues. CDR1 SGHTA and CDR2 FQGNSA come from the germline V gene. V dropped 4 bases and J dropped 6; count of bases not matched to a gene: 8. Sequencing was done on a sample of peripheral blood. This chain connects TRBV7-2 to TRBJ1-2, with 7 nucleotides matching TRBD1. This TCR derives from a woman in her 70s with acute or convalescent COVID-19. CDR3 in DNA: TGTGCCAGCAGCTCCTACGACAGGGTAGATGGCTACACCTTC. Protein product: CASSSYDRVDGYTF.